The clone carrying this T cell receptor beta chain was found many times. The source of the sample is a study of early T cells in non-severe SARS-CoV-2 infection. TCRdb re-called the 5' RACE reads with MiXCR, one entry per CDR3 protein. The table records some 66,000 distinct CDR3 sequences, about an eighth of them present only once. The ends lost 4 bases at V and 6 bases at J; junction bases unmatched: 12. CDR1 and CDR2 from the germline V gene are SGHTA and FQGNSA. This CDR3 is built from 15 residues. Sequencing input: whole blood. The chain has TRBV7-2 and TRBJ2-7, with 7 positions matching TRBD2. The source is an adult who was a healthcare worker with PCR-confirmed SARS-CoV-2 infection or an uninfected control (not recorded which). The CDR3 bases are TGTGCCAGCAGCTCCAGTGCCGGGGGGAGGGGCGAGCAGTACTTC. Encoded protein: CASSSSAGGRGEQYF. The variable domain in full, with the rest retrieved from reference TRBV7-2 and TRBJ2-7, is GAGVSQSPSNKVTEKGKDVELRCDPISGHTALYWYRQSLGQGLEFLIYFQGNSAPDKSGLPSDRFSAERTGGSVSTLTIQRTQQEDSAVYLCASSSSAGGRGEQYFGPGTRLTVT.